Listed here is a single T cell receptor (beta chain). Its target is unknown. In the PCR, 60 Vbeta and 13 Jbeta primers were used. The data were produced by immunoSEQ multiplex PCR, yet TCRdb's version contains in-frame clones alone and is incomplete. Here the sample spans about 110,000 clones, 60% to 85% being singletons. This CDR3 has 16 residues. Unmatched junction bases numbered 11, after V lost 4 bases and J lost 4 bases. Germline lookup yields CDR1 SGHRS and CDR2 YFSETQ. At sampling all donors were nominally healthy, likely with unrecorded immune exposures. The data were obtained in a study of cytomegalovirus exposure and HLA in healthy donors. Study background: Around 80 million unique TCR sequences came from HLA-typed donors in an early release. Study findings and constraints: Based on reports, TCR beta sequences accurately predicted HLA-A and HLA-B alleles for most subjects. Sequencing artifact likely explains a cluster of highly shared sequence variants.

The sequenced sample consisted of PBMCs. The rearrangement uses TRBV5-1 and TRBJ2-1, with TRBD2 matching over 7 bases. This sequence was found in a male donor in good health and CMV-seronegative. CDR3 sequence: CASSRGDSGPYNEQFF. The CDR3, as DNA: TGCGCCAGCAGCCGGGGGGATTCAGGACCTTACAATGAGCAGTTCTTC.